Below, one TCR beta chain is given with its context. The antigen is undetermined. TCRdb keeps only in-frame clones here, not all; method: immunoSEQ multiplex PCR. The data show 150,000 to 200,000 clones, with about nine tenths seen just once and 5% to 7% held by the top ten. This record belongs to a study of T cell responses to AZD1222 COVID-19 vaccine. The V end lost 5 bases, the J end lost 4 bases, and 14 bases lay between the germline ends. The CDR3 spans 15 residues. Germline V lookup: CDR1 LNHDA, CDR2 SQIVND (reference sequence). Points from the study as a whole: Along spike, vaccine-associated CD4 TCRs were found throughout, with dominance at 160-218 and 743-854. White British people made up most donors, females outnumbered males, and clonal diversity was possibly underestimated.

The TCR sequence derives from an adult in good health. Sample: peripheral blood, taken on day 0 of AZD1222 vaccination. The rearrangement uses TRBV19 and TRBJ2-2; D gene uncertain. This CDR3 reads CASSSRQSGTGELFF. CDR3 in DNA: TGTGCCAGTAGTTCAAGGCAATCCGGCACCGGGGAGCTGTTTTTT. The entire variable domain, with the rest obtained from reference TRBV19 and TRBJ2-2, is as follows: DGGITQSPKYLFRKEGQNVTLSCEQNLNHDAMYWYRQDPGQGLRLIYYSQIVNDFQKGDIAEGYSVSREKKESFPLTVTSAQKNPTAFYLCASSSRQSGTGELFFGEGSRLTVL.